Sequencing of this TCR beta chain was carried out in a study of blood T cell repertoires in COVID-19. Study details: Spain, Italy and the United States supplied samples that represented acute and convalescent COVID-19.

In the original processing: Nucleated cell number was recorded as an estimate derived from reference gene primer amplification. TCRdb's table, derived via immunoSEQ multiplex PCR, lists solely in-frame clones and lacks some. The DNA was the basis for D and trimming; V, J and clone size are from that table. The sample lists more than 200,000 clones, approximately 81% seen once, with 4.2% in the top ten. This CDR3 spans 15 amino acids. After removal of 4 bases from V and 6 bases from J, the junction contained 6 bases not matched to a gene. CDR1 is LNHDA, CDR2 SQIVND, per germline (reference sequence). This TCR was sampled from a man between 60 and 70 years old with acute or convalescent COVID-19. Sequencing was carried out using peripheral blood. This chain joins TRBV19 and TRBJ2-3, with 11 bases identical to TRBD2. CDR3 amino acids: CASSSTSGRRDTQYF. The DNA of the CDR3 is TGTGCCAGTAGTAGTACTAGCGGGAGACGGGATACGCAGTATTTT.